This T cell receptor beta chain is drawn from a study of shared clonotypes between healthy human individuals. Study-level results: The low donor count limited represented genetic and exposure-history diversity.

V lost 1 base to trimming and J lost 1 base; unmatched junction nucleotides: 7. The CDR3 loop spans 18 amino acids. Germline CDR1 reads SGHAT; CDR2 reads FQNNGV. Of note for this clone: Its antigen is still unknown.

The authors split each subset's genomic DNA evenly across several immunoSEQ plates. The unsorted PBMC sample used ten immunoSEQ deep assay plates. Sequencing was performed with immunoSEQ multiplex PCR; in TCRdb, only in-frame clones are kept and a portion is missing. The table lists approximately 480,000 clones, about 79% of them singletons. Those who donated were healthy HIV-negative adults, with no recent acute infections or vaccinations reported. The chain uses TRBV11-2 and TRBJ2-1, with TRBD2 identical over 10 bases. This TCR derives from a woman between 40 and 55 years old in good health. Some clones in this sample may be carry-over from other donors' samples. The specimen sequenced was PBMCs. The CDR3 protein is CASSLVRTSGYSYNEQFF. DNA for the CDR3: TGTGCCAGCAGCTTAGTTAGGACTAGCGGTTATTCCTACAATGAGCAGTTCTTC.